Below are 20 T cell receptor beta chains sequenced from a single sample in a study of T cells in Graves' hyperthyroidism and ophthalmopathy. Amplified regions were TCR beta CDR3 sequences from RNA transcripts. RT-PCR in the first round (using the HTBI primer set) targeted the TCR CDR3. TCRdb ran MiXCR on the multiplex PCR reads and lists one entry per CDR3 protein. The sample shows roughly 520,000 distinct CDR3 sequences, around a quarter of them seen only once. The sample comprised blood. These receptors were collected from a woman in her twenties or thirties with Graves' ophthalmopathy.

This clonotype was seen only a few times. The CDR3 DNA is TGTGCCAGCACCCTTTACCGAACAAGAAACACTGAAGCTTTCTTT. Amino acid sequence: CASTLYRTRNTEAFF. This sequence joins TRBV12-3 or TRBV12-4 and TRBJ1-1; no clear D. There are 15 residues in the CDR3. V lost 7 bases and J lost 2, with 17 bases in between.

At least ten counts were recorded for this clonotype. The gene calls are TRBV6-1 and TRBJ1-5, with 12 nucleotides matching TRBD1. The V and J ends lost 2 bases and 6 bases, in that order; junction bases with no gene match: 5. The germline gives CDR1 MNHNS, CDR2 SASEGT. This CDR3 has 16 residues. DNA of the CDR3: TGTGCCAGCAGTGAAACCGGGACAGGGGGCTTTCAGCCCCAGCATTTT. It encodes CASSETGTGGFQPQHF.

This clonotype turned up a few times. The chain recombines TRBV6-5 with TRBJ1-5; D might be TRBD1 (5 bases). Trimming shortened V by 2 bases and J by 4 bases, and 12 bases separated the two germline ends. This CDR3 is built from 15 residues. Germline V CDR1 and CDR2: MNHEY, SVGAGI. The CDR3 coding sequence is TGTGCCAGCAGTTACACCGGACATAGTAATCAGCCCCAGCATTTT. It is translated as CASSYTGHSNQPQHF.

This clonotype was recorded many times. The rearrangement uses TRBV19 and TRBJ1-1; D call uncertain. CDR3 size: 15 residues. V lost 7 bases to trimming and J lost 0 bases, with 15 bases between them. Germline V gene lookup returns CDR1 LNHDA and CDR2 SQIVND (reference sequence). The DNA of the CDR3 is TGTGCCAGTATGAGCCACTCGATCATGAACACTGAAGCTTTCTTT. This codes for CASMSHSIMNTEAFF.

The V call is TRBV30, the J call TRBJ1-1; the D is unclear. Trimming removed 2 bases at V and 8 bases at J, with 12 bases between. CDR1 and CDR2 from the germline V gene are GTSNPN and SVGIG (reference sequence). The CDR3 extends over 12 amino acids. CDR3 sequence (DNA): TGTGCCTGGAGTTGGGGTTTCTCGGAAGCTTTCTTT. It yields the protein CAWSWGFSEAFF.

This clonotype was seen only a few times. The CDR3 nucleotides read TGTGCCACCAGCCGACATTGGACTGAAGCTTTCTTT. Protein sequence: CATSRHWTEAFF. The chain combines TRBV15 with TRBJ1-1, with D unresolved. This CDR3 has 12 residues. CDR1 LNHNV and CDR2 YYDKDF come from the germline V gene (reference sequence). V lost 5 bases and J lost 5, with 9 bases in between.

This clonotype was counted a few times. This could be a read error, since a much larger clone is one nucleotide away. The gene calls are TRBV6-1 and TRBJ2-1, with D tentatively TRBD2 (6 bases). The end of the DNA aligns better with TRBJ2-7, so the J call may be wrong. Germline V gene data show CDR1 as MNHNS and CDR2 as SASEGT. This CDR3 spans 14 amino acids. The CDR3 reads CASRRRDRYNEQYF. CDR3 nucleotides: TGTGCCAGCAGGCGGAGGGATCGCTACAATGAGCAGTACTTC.

At least ten counts were recorded for this clonotype. The genes are TRBV4-1 and TRBJ1-2; D might be TRBD1 (6 bases). Germline lookup yields CDR1 MGHRA and CDR2 YSYEKL. V gave up 2 bases and J gave up 8 bases, with 21 bases separating them. This CDR3 comprises 16 residues. The CDR3 DNA is TGCGCCAGCAGCCAATCGCTGGACAGCTCGTATGGAGGCTACACCTTC. Protein sequence: CASSQSLDSSYGGYTF.

V usage is TRBV5-5 and J usage is TRBJ2-7; 7 positions match TRBD1. Germline V gene lookup returns CDR1 SGHKS and CDR2 YYEKEE (reference sequence). CDR3 size: 13 residues. With 4 bases clipped from V and 3 bases from J, the junction kept 4 bases outside the gene matches. The CDR3 here is CASSTGAGYEQYF. The CDR3 nucleotides are TGTGCCAGCAGCACAGGGGCCGGCTACGAGCAGTACTTC.

The rearrangement uses TRBV6-2 or TRBV6-3 and TRBJ2-5; unclear D gene. The CDR3 contains 14 residues. Trimming removed 4 bases at V and 1 base at J, with 10 bases between. Per germline, CDR1 MNHEY and CDR2 SVGEGT. DNA of the CDR3: TGTGCCAGCAGTTGGGATGGCGCCCAAGAGACCCAGTACTTC. Amino acid sequence: CASSWDGAQETQYF.

This clonotype was recorded many times. The rearrangement uses TRBV7-9 and TRBJ2-7; the match to TRBD1 covers 7 bases. Losses at the gene ends were 4 bases for V and 3 bases for J; bases not matched to a gene: 3. The CDR3 sequence is 13 residues long. The germline CDR1 and CDR2 sequences are SEHNR and FQNEAQ (reference sequence). CDR3 sequence reads: CASSSTGIYEQYF. In DNA, the CDR3 is TGTGCCAGCAGCTCGACAGGGATCTACGAGCAGTACTTC.

The DNA of the CDR3 is TGTGCCAGCATACCGGGAAGCACTGAAGCTTTCTTT. This sequence encodes CASIPGSTEAFF. The chain links TRBV7-8 to TRBJ1-1, with D hard to call. V was clipped by 7 bases and J by 4 bases, with 10 bases between them. The germline V gene encodes CDR1 SGHVS and CDR2 FQNEAQ. CDR3 length equals 12 residues.

This chain connects TRBV11-2 to TRBJ1-1, with D perhaps TRBD1 (6 bases). The CDR3 covers 16 residues. Trimming took off 5 bases at V and 3 bases at J, with 19 bases between the two ends. CDR1 and CDR2 (germline): SGHAT, FQNNGV. DNA of the CDR3: TGTGCCAGCAGCCATCCACAGGGAGGGCAGTACACTGAAGCTTTCTTT. Translation gives CASSHPQGGQYTEAFF. Filled out from reference TRBV11-2 and TRBJ1-1, the complete variable domain reads EAGVAQSPRYKIIEKRQSVAFWCNPISGHATLYWYQQILGQGPKLLIQFQNNGVVDDSQLPKDRFSAERLKGVDSTLKIQPAKLEDSAVYLCASSHPQGGQYTEAFFGQGTRLTVV.

This clonotype was counted many times. V is TRBV28 and J is TRBJ2-7; tentatively, D is TRBD1 (5 bases). V lost 3 bases and J lost 9, with 15 bases in between. This CDR3 comprises 13 residues. Germline V lookup: CDR1 MDHEN, CDR2 SYDVKM. The CDR3 here is CASSFQGLKGQYF. The CDR3 DNA is TGTGCCAGCAGTTTCCAGGGTCTAAAGGGGCAGTACTTC. Combining the CDR3 with reference TRBV28 and TRBJ2-7 gives the whole variable domain DVKVTQSSRYLVKRTGEKVFLECVQDMDHENMFWYRQDPGLGLRLIYFSYDVKMKEKGDIPEGYSVSREKKERFSLILESASTNQTSMYLCASSFQGLKGQYFGPGTRLTVT.

This clonotype was seen many times. At one end, the junction sequence differs from germline, possibly due to a read error. The gene calls are TRBV30 and TRBJ1-2; no firm D call. This CDR3 has 11 residues. Germline V CDR1 and CDR2: GTSNPN, SVGIG (reference sequence). The CDR3 reads CAWRTAYDYTF. CDR3 coding DNA: TGTGCCTGGAGAACAGCCTATGACTACACCTTC.

This rearrangement joins TRBV5-1 to TRBJ2-1, with TRBD2 matching over 8 bases. V lost 0 bases, J lost 0 bases, and 2 bases stayed unmatched. The germline V gene has CDR1 SGHRS and CDR2 YFSETQ. The CDR3 is 16 residues long. The CDR3 loop reads CASSLDRGGSYNEQFF. DNA of the CDR3: TGCGCCAGCAGCTTGGATCGGGGGGGCTCCTACAATGAGCAGTTCTTC. The entire variable domain, with the rest obtained from reference TRBV5-1 and TRBJ2-1, is as follows: KAGVTQTPRYLIKTRGQQVTLSCSPISGHRSVSWYQQTPGQGLQFLFEYFSETQRNKGNFPGRFSGRQFSNSRSEMNVSTLELGDSALYLCASSLDRGGSYNEQFFGPGTRLTVL.

The genes are TRBV7-2 and TRBJ2-7; D uncertain. Trimming shortened V by 1 base and J by 5 bases, and 9 bases separated the two germline ends. The germline CDR1 and CDR2 sequences are SGHTA and FQGNSA. This CDR3 spans 13 amino acids. DNA for the CDR3: TGTGCCAGCAGCTTAGTAGGTGGGCACGAGCAGTACTTC. Encoded protein: CASSLVGGHEQYF. The complete variable domain, with remaining parts taken from reference TRBV7-2 and TRBJ2-7, reads GAGVSQSPSNKVTEKGKDVELRCDPISGHTALYWYRQSLGQGLEFLIYFQGNSAPDKSGLPSDRFSAERTGGSVSTLTIQRTQQEDSAVYLCASSLVGGHEQYFGPGTRLTVT.

A single count supports this clonotype. The chain is built from TRBV18 and TRBJ1-1; 9 positions agree with TRBD1. With V trimmed by 3 bases and J by 4 bases, 6 bases remained unmatched. The CDR3 totals 15 residues. CDR1 and CDR2 from the germline V gene are KGHSH and LQKENI. Here the CDR3 DNA reads TGTGCCAGCTCACCTGGGACAGGGTTTGGCACTGAAGCTTTCTTT. It translates to CASSPGTGFGTEAFF.

The rearrangement links TRBV19 to TRBJ2-7, with 8 bases matching TRBD1. Losses at the gene ends were 3 bases for V and 4 bases for J; bases not matched to a gene: 5. Germline V gene data show CDR1 as LNHDA and CDR2 as SQIVND (reference sequence). The CDR3 is 14 residues long. The CDR3 region has the DNA TGTGCCAGTAGTATCTGGCAGGGGGCATACGAGCAGTACTTC. It yields the protein CASSIWQGAYEQYF. The entire variable domain, with the rest obtained from reference TRBV19 and TRBJ2-7, is as follows: DGGITQSPKYLFRKEGQNVTLSCEQNLNHDAMYWYRQDPGQGLRLIYYSQIVNDFQKGDIAEGYSVSREKKESFPLTVTSAQKNPTAFYLCASSIWQGAYEQYFGPGTRLTVT.

This clonotype has ten or more counts. V and J are TRBV28 and TRBJ2-7, with D tentatively TRBD2 (7 bases). The length of the CDR3 is 13 residues. In germline, CDR1 is MDHEN, CDR2 SYDVKM. V lost 6 bases to trimming and J lost 3 bases, with 12 bases between them. CDR3 loop: CASSPRGGYEQYF. CDR3 in DNA: TGTGCCAGCAGCCCGAGGGGGGGCTACGAGCAGTACTTC.